The clone carrying this TCR beta chain was found a few times. Its antigen is still unknown. Per-sample PBMC isolation yielded at least 7 million cells. The source of the sample is a study of blood T cells in healthy people across ages. General study points: Naive T cell percentage showed a strong correlation with TCR beta diversity. Greater diversity and more naive CD4+ cells were seen in long-lived donors than in aged donors.

The second PCR ran 7 to 11 cycles with a sample-barcoded 5' primer and J-beta primers. Every cDNA molecule bore a tag from a template-switch adaptor containing 12 random nucleotides. TCRdb used MiXCR to reprocess the 5' RACE reads, holding one entry per CDR3 protein. The sample records 650,000 to 950,000 distinct CDR3 sequences, under 55% being singletons. The sequencing sample was made of blood. The sequence came from a man in his sixties in good health.

CDR3 in amino acids: CASSAGDRSETQYF. The DNA of the CDR3 is TGCGCCAGCAGCGCTGGGGACAGATCTGAGACCCAGTACTTC. The rearrangement joins TRBV5-1 to TRBJ2-5; 7 nucleotides align to TRBD1. From germline, CDR1 is SGHRS and CDR2 YFSETQ. V gave up 4 bases and J gave up 5 bases; unmatched junction bases: 8. CDR3 length: 14 amino acids.